The T cell receptor (beta chain) described here comes from a study of blood T cell repertoires in COVID-19. Study information: The United States, Italy and Spain provided the acute and convalescent COVID-19 samples. T cells, B-cell-depleted T cells, or PBMCs supplied cDNA or gDNA.

Enrolled during active infection, Seattle patients were then followed longitudinally. Original processing methods: Nucleated cell counts were estimated from reference gene primer amplification. Data came from immunoSEQ multiplex PCR; TCRdb stores just in-frame clones and leaves some out. The DNA gave D and trimming, while V, J and clone size come from that table. The sample records about 120,000 clones, roughly 89% being singletons. The CDR3 has 14 residues. Trimming cost V 6 bases and J 7 bases; bases outside gene matches: 8. Germline assignment: CDR1 LNHDA and CDR2 SQIVND (reference sequence). The receptor was isolated from a woman aged 55-75 years with COVID-19, enrolled during active disease. The chain carries TRBV19 and TRBJ1-2, with 10 bases lining up with TRBD1. What was sequenced was peripheral blood. CDR3 loop: CASRTGQGIGGYTF. The DNA for the CDR3 is TGTGCCAGTAGGACGGGACAGGGGATAGGTGGCTACACCTTC.